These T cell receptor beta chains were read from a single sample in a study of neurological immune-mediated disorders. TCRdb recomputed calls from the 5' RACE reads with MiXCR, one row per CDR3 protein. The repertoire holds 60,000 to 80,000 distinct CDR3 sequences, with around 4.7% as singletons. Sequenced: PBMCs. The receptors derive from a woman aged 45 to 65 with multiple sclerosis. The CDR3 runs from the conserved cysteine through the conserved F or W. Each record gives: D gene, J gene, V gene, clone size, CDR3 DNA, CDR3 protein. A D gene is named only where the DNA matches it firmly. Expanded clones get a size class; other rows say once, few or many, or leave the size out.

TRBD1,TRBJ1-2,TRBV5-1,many,TGCGCCAGCAGCTTGAATACAGGGGAAGGGGCTGGCTACACCTTC,CASSLNTGEGAGYTF
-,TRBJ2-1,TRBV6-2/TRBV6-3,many,TGTGCCAGCAGGCCGGGACGCGGTTTTTATGAGCAGTTCTTC,CASRPGRGFYEQFF
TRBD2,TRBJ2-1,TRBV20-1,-,TGCAGTGCTAGAGTAGCGGGGGAAACCAGGGATGAGCAGTTCTTC,CSARVAGETRDEQFF
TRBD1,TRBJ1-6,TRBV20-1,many,TGCAGTGCTACAGGGGGAACAGGGAAGGATAATTCACCCCTCCACTTT,CSATGGTGKDNSPLHF
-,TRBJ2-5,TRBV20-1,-,TGCAGTGCTAGAAGATGGGGGAACGGGGGCAAAGAGACCCAGTACTTC,CSARRWGNGGKETQYF
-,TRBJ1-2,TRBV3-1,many,TGTGCCAGCAGCCAACTCACCGGAGCTAACTATGGCTACACCTTC,CASSQLTGANYGYTF
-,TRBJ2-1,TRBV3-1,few,TGTGCCAGCAGCTTACTTGGAGATGAGCAGTTCTTC,CASSLLGDEQFF
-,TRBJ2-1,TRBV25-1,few,TGTGCCAGCAGTGAATATTTGGGCAATGAGCAGTTCTTC,CASSEYLGNEQFF
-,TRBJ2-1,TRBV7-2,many,TGTGCCAGCAGCCCAATTTCAGGGGCCTCGAATGAGCAGTTCTTC,CASSPISGASNEQFF
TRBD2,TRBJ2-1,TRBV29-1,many,TGCAGCACGAGCGGGGGGGGTTACAATGAGCAGTTCTTC,CSTSGGGYNEQFF
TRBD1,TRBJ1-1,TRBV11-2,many,TGTGCCAGCAGCTTAAGTTACAGGGGGAGCACTGAAGCTTTCTTT,CASSLSYRGSTEAFF
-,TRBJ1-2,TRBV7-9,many,TGTGCCAGCAGCCAGGCCGGCGTAGGGACCTTCTATGGCTACACCTTC,CASSQAGVGTFYGYTF
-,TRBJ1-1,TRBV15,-,TGTGCCACCAGCAAGGACCTGAGGACTGAAGCTTTCTTT,CATSKDLRTEAFF
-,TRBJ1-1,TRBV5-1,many,TGCGCCAGCAGCCAGCTAGGGGCCTCCGGAGGAGAAGCTTTCTTT,CASSQLGASGGEAFF
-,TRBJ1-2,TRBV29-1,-,TGCAGCGTTGCGGTGGGTCTAGGCTATGGCTACACCTTC,CSVAVGLGYGYTF
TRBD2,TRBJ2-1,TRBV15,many,TGTGCCACCAGCACAGGACTAGCGGCTAACAATGAGCAGTTCTTC,CATSTGLAANNEQFF
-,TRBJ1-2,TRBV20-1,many,TGCAGTGCCTTAAGAACGGGTGACTATGGCTACACCTTC,CSALRTGDYGYTF
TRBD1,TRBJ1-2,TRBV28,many,TGTGCCAGCAGGTACCAGGGGGATAACTATGGCTACACCTTC,CASRYQGDNYGYTF
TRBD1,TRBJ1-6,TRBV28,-,TGTGCCAGCAGTTTTCTTGGGACAGGGGTCTACTCACCCCTCAACTTT,CASSFLGTGVYSPLNF
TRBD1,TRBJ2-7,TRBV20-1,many,TGCAGTGCTCCGGGACAGGGGGTTTACGAGCAGTACTTC,CSAPGQGVYEQYF
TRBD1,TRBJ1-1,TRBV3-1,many,TGTGCCAGCAGCCAAGACAGGGGGCGTATTGAAGCTTTCTTT,CASSQDRGRIEAFF
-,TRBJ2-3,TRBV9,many,TGTGCCAGCAGCGTAGAGGGGGTCCTTAATACGCAGTATTTT,CASSVEGVLNTQYF
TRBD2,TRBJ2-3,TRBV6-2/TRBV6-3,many,TGTGCCAGCAGTTACTCAGAAGCGGGGGGTCATACGCAGTATTTT,CASSYSEAGGHTQYF
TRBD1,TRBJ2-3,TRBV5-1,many,TGCGCCAGCAGCTTGGAGGGGACAGGGGCCCCAGATACGCAGTATTTT,CASSLEGTGAPDTQYF
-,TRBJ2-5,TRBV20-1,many,TGCAGTGCTAGAGATCTGACCGGGACGTACTTC,CSARDLTGTYF
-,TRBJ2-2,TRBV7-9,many,TGTGCCAGCAGCTTAGGGACAGACGCGAACACCGGGGAGCTGTTTTTT,CASSLGTDANTGELFF
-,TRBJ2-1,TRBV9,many,TGTGCCAGCAGCGAGACTTCGTACAATGAGCAGTTCTTC,CASSETSYNEQFF
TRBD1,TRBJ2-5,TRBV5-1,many,TGCGCCAGCAGCTTCGGAGACAGGGCCCAAGAGACCCAGTACTTC,CASSFGDRAQETQYF
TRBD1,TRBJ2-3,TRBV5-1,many,TGCGCCAGCAGCTTAGGGACAGGGGCAGATACGCAGTATTTT,CASSLGTGADTQYF
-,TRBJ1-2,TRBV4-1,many,TGCGCCAGCAGCCAAGTTCTTTCCGGGGTTGGGGGCTATGGCTACACCTTC,CASSQVLSGVGGYGYTF
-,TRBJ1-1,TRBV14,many,TGTGCCAGCAGCCCACGACGTGCCGTTACAGGGAACACTGAAGCTTTCTTT,CASSPRRAVTGNTEAFF